This is a list of T cell receptor beta chains from one sample in a study of T cells after somatic rescue of genetic block. Profiled with immunoSEQ multiplex PCR; TCRdb holds only in-frame clones, not every one. This table has 14,000 to 15,000 clones, roughly 70% appearing once. Sequenced: peripheral blood mononuclear cells (PBMCs). These TCRs come from a man aged 18 to 35. Each CDR3 is given with its conserved first and last residue. Fields, in order: D gene, clone size, J gene, V gene, CDR3 DNA, CDR3 protein. The D gene is left open where the match is weak. Not every row has a clone size; where given, it reads once, few, many or a size class.

>.|.|TRBJ2-1|TRBV4-2
TGTGCCAGCAGCCAAGCGGTTGACTGGGCTGGTAGCAAGCAGTTCTTC
CASSQAVDWAGSKQFF
>TRBD1|few|TRBJ1-2|TRBV6-6
TGTGCCAGCAGGGGGGACAGGGGCCTCTATGGCTACACCTTC
CASRGDRGLYGYTF
>TRBD2|.|TRBJ2-1|TRBV7-3
TGTGCCAGCAGCGCGCTGGCGGGGGAGTACAATGAGCAGTTCTTC
CASSALAGEYNEQFF
>TRBD1|.|TRBJ1-5|TRBV2
TGTGCCAGCAGTGAAGTGGGACAGGGGGTTTCGGGCAATCAGCCCCAGCATTTT
CASSEVGQGVSGNQPQHF
>TRBD1|.|TRBJ1-2|TRBV27
TGTGCCAGCAGTTCGGGACAGGGGGCGCACACCTTC
CASSSGQGAHTF
>.|.|TRBJ2-7|TRBV20-1
TGCAGTGCTAGTTCTTCCTACGAGCAGTACTTC
CSASSSYEQYF
>TRBD2|.|TRBJ2-7|TRBV11-2
TGTGCCAGCAGCCCGGGACTAGCGGGGGAGCAGTACTTC
CASSPGLAGEQYF
>.|.|TRBJ2-7|TRBV10-3
TGTGCCATCACCATGGGAGACAGAATGATCTACGAGCAGTACTTC
CAITMGDRMIYEQYF
>.|.|TRBJ2-7|TRBV5-1
TGCGCCAGCAGCTTGGCCGGGGCGGACCCTTTAACTTACGAGCAGTACTTC
CASSLAGADPLTYEQYF
>.|few|TRBJ1-1|TRBV10-3
TGTGCCATCAGTGACAGGGTGGGGACTGAAGCTTTCTTT
CAISDRVGTEAFF
>.|.|TRBJ1-6|TRBV5-1
TGCGCCAGCAGCTTGGAAGACAGGAGCTCCTATAATTCACCCCTCCACTTT
CASSLEDRSSYNSPLHF
>.|once|TRBJ2-3|TRBV19
TGTGCCAGTAGTAGGGGCTGGCAGGATACGCAGTATTTT
CASSRGWQDTQYF
>.|once|TRBJ2-5|TRBV12-5
TGTGCTAGTGGTTTGGCCACACAGGGCCGGGAGACCCAGTACTTC
CASGLATQGRETQYF
>TRBD1|.|TRBJ1-4|TRBV28
TGTGCCAGCAGTGGCCGGGACAGTTCAAATGAAAAACTGTTTTTT
CASSGRDSSNEKLFF
>TRBD1|.|TRBJ1-2|TRBV5-8
TGTGCCAGCAGCTCTGGACAGGGGGCTAGATATGGCTACACCTTC
CASSSGQGARYGYTF
>.|few|TRBJ2-7|TRBV2
TGTGCCAGCAGCTCTTTCGATCGGACAGTCGAGCAGTACTTC
CASSSFDRTVEQYF
>.|.|TRBJ1-2|TRBV6-5
TGTGCCAGCACCCCCGGACCTAACTATGGCTACACCTTC
CASTPGPNYGYTF
>.|.|TRBJ2-7|TRBV11-2
TGTGCCAGCAGCTTAGGGGCCAGCGTCTCCTACGAGCAGTACTTC
CASSLGASVSYEQYF
>.|.|TRBJ2-1|TRBV19
TGTGCCAGTAGTATAAGTCGCGCCGGACTCCCGGGGAGCTCCTACAATGAGCAGTTCTTC
CASSISRAGLPGSSYNEQFF
>.|.|TRBJ2-3|TRBV11-2
TGTGCCAGCAGCATCTATGATACGCAGTATTTT
CASSIYDTQYF